The entry that follows covers one T cell receptor (beta chain) sequence. Its specificity is unknown. This sample was taken from a study of shared clonotypes between healthy human individuals. General study results and limits: A small donor pool kept down the genetic and exposure-history diversity that was represented. Rarefaction demonstrated incomplete sorted-subset sequencing despite large depth.

Germline trimming cut 4 bases from V and 4 bases from J; bases unmatched to any gene: 4. CDR1 and CDR2 (germline): SGHTA, FQGNSA. The CDR3 spans 15 residues. The assay was run at deep level. Profiled with immunoSEQ multiplex PCR; TCRdb holds only in-frame clones, not every one. The sample consists of about 2.4 million clones, over 85% of them appearing once. Investigators divided CD4+ cells into CD45RA+ naive and CD45RA-negative memory subsets. This clonotype was obtained from a man aged 18-30 years in good health. Sequenced sample: naive CD4+ T cells sorted from blood. As for subset: CD45RA+ positively selected. The rearrangement links TRBV7-2 to TRBJ1-5, with 10 bases lining up with TRBD1. CDR3 sequence (DNA): TGTGCCAGCAGCTGGAGACAGGGGGCGAATCAGCCCCAGCATTTT. Its translation is CASSWRQGANQPQHF.